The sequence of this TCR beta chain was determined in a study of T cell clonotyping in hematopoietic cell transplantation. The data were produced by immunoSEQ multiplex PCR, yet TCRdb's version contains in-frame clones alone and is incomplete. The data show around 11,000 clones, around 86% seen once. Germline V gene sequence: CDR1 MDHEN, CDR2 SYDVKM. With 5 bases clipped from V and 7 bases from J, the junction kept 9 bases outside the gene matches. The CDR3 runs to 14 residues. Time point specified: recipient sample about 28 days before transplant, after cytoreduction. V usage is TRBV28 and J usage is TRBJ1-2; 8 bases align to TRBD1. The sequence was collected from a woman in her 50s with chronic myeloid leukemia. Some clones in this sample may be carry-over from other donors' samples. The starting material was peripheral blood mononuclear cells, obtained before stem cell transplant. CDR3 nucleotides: TGTGCCAGCAGTCGAGGGACAGGTGGAGGTGGCTACACCTTC. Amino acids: CASSRGTGGGGYTF.